The entry below gives a single T cell receptor beta chain sequence along with its context. A junction end diverges from the germline sequence, so it may reflect a read error. These data belong to a study of blood T cell repertoires in COVID-19. Sequencing used immunoSEQ multiplex PCR; TCRdb keeps in-frame clones, though not all of them. The top ten hold under 2.5% of the sample, which has some 250,000 clones, approximately 83% seen once. Germline V gene data show CDR1 as SSHAT and CDR2 as FNYEAQ (reference sequence). The CDR3 runs 15 residues. The sample was PBMCs or T cells enriched from blood (not recorded which). The clonotype originates from a woman aged 50 to 60 who had recovered from COVID-19. This chain uses TRBV7-7 with TRBJ2-1; the match to TRBD2 covers 10 bases. CDR3 amino acids: CASSPGTSESNEQFF. CDR3 nucleotide sequence: TGTGCTAGCAGCCCCGGGACTAGCGAGTCCAATGAGCAGTTCTTC.